These 14 T cell receptor beta chains share one sample of origin, sequenced in a study of cytomegalovirus exposure and HLA in healthy donors. PCR employed 60 Vbeta and 13 Jbeta primers. Profiling relied on immunoSEQ multiplex PCR, and the TCRdb table lists in-frame clones only, not all of them. This sample has roughly 150,000 clones, with 80% found just once. Sample: PBMCs. All receptors come from a woman in her thirties or forties in good health and CMV-seronegative.

The CDR3 loop reads CASSLRGRGQTDTQYF. The CDR3 nucleotides read TGTGCCAGCAGCTTAAGGGGCAGGGGGCAAACAGATACGCAGTATTTT. V is TRBV11-2 and J is TRBJ2-3, with 8 bases that match TRBD1. Germline loops: CDR1 SGHAT, CDR2 FQNNGV. Trimming removed 2 bases from V and 3 bases from J; junction bases left unmatched: 7. The CDR3 is made up of 16 amino acids.

The table lists this clone with a few counts. V and J are TRBV23-1 and TRBJ2-1; D is perhaps TRBD2 (6 bases). TRBV23-1 is an ORF for which the function is uncertain. Trimming took 7 bases from V and 5 from J, leaving 12 bases between them. There are 13 residues in the CDR3. CDR3 coding DNA: TGCGCCAGCACATACTCGGGAGACAATGAGCAGTTCTTC. Translated: CASTYSGDNEQFF.

This clone has more than one count but fewer than ten. The gene calls are TRBV28 and TRBJ2-5, with D possibly TRBD2 on 6 matching bases. CDR1 and CDR2 (germline): MDHEN, SYDVKM. The CDR3 has 15 residues. Trimming cost V 6 bases and J 5 bases, with 19 bases left between them. CDR3 sequence (DNA): TGTGCCAGCAGAGGCCAAGGAGGGCTTGGGGAGACCCAGTACTTC. Its translation: CASRGQGGLGETQYF.

V is TRBV5-1 and J is TRBJ2-7; 16 nucleotides agree with TRBD2. The CDR3 consists of 23 residues. J was trimmed by 2 bases and V by 2 bases; bases with no gene match: 22. CDR1 SGHRS and CDR2 YFSETQ come from the germline V gene. CDR3 coding DNA: TGCGCCAGCAGCTTACAAACCAGGGGGTCCTTTCCCGGGACTAGCGGGAGGGCCTACGAGCAGTACTTC. It translates to CASSLQTRGSFPGTSGRAYEQYF.

The chain couples TRBV5-1 to TRBJ2-2; D uncertain. V dropped 3 bases and J dropped 4 bases, with 7 bases sitting between them. CDR1 is SGHRS, CDR2 YFSETQ, per germline. CDR3 length: 13 residues. The CDR3 here is CASSYPGTGELFF. In DNA form, the CDR3 reads TGCGCCAGCAGCTACCCAGGCACCGGGGAGCTGTTTTTT.

V and J are TRBV7-8 and TRBJ2-2; 8 bases align to TRBD2. This CDR3 region has 16 residues. The V and J ends lost 2 bases and 7 bases, in that order; junction bases with no gene match: 9. The germline V gene encodes CDR1 SGHVS and CDR2 FQNEAQ. CDR3 DNA: TGTGCCAGCAGCTTATTCGGGAGGGCCGGAGGCGGGGAGCTGTTTTTT. The encoded protein is CASSLFGRAGGGELFF. The full variable domain, with the rest looked up from reference TRBV7-8 and TRBJ2-2, is GAGVSQSPRYKVAKRGQDVALRCDPISGHVSLFWYQQALGQGPEFLTYFQNEAQLDKSGLPSDRFFAERPEGSVSTLKIQRTQQEDSAVYLCASSLFGRAGGGELFFGEGSRLTVL.

V is TRBV19 and J is TRBJ2-5; D possibly corresponds to TRBD1 (5 bases). V dropped 10 bases and J dropped 5 bases, with 20 bases sitting between them. There are 14 residues in the CDR3. Germline loops: CDR1 LNHDA, CDR2 SQIVND (reference sequence). This CDR3 reads CATKGPSAWETQYF. CDR3 bases: TGTGCCACCAAGGGGCCCTCAGCGTGGGAGACCCAGTACTTC.

The rearrangement links TRBV28 to TRBJ1-1; 12 bases line up with TRBD1. V lost 6 bases, J lost 1 base, and 15 bases stayed unmatched. The CDR3 runs 19 residues. Germline V gene sequence: CDR1 MDHEN, CDR2 SYDVKM. In DNA form, the CDR3 reads TGTGCCAGCAGACTAGGGACAGGGGGCTTAAGGGGGCGGAACACTGAAGCTTTCTTT. Translating it yields CASRLGTGGLRGRNTEAFF.

The V call is TRBV19, the J call TRBJ2-1; D is unclear. V was trimmed by 3 bases and J by 6 bases, leaving 9 bases between them. The germline V gene encodes CDR1 LNHDA and CDR2 SQIVND (reference sequence). CDR3 length: 13 residues. The CDR3 region has the DNA TGTGCCAGTAGTATTATCGTCGGCAATGAGCAGTTCTTC. This codes for CASSIIVGNEQFF.

The J gene is TRBJ2-5, the V gene TRBV9; no definite D call. Germline CDR1 and CDR2: SGDLS and YYNGEE. Trimming removed 2 bases at V and 4 bases at J, with 15 bases between. The length of the CDR3 is 15 residues. The DNA for the CDR3 is TGTGCCAGCAGCGTCCAATCGACGGAGACAGAGACCCAGTACTTC. Translation gives CASSVQSTETETQYF. Using reference TRBV9 and TRBJ2-5 for the parts outside the CDR3, the full variable domain is DSGVTQTPKHLITATGQRVTLRCSPRSGDLSVYWYQQSLDQGLQFLIQYYNGEERAKGNILERFSAQQFPDLHSELNLSSLELGDSALYFCASSVQSTETETQYFGPGTRLLVL.

V and J are TRBV2 and TRBJ2-3, with D tentatively TRBD2 (5 bases). The germline gives CDR1 SNHLY, CDR2 FYNNEI. V lost 5 bases, J lost 2 bases, and 8 bases lay in between. This CDR3 contains 13 residues. The CDR3 loop is CASSREPTDTQYF. CDR3 bases: TGTGCCAGCAGTCGGGAACCCACAGATACGCAGTATTTT.

This chain joins TRBV27 and TRBJ2-1; 12 positions agree with TRBD1. The germline V gene has CDR1 MNHEY and CDR2 SMNVEV (reference sequence). Losses at the gene ends were 2 bases for V and 9 bases for J; bases not matched to a gene: 5. The CDR3 is 15 amino acids. The CDR3 loop is CASSLGTGGGGEQFF. The CDR3 region has the DNA TGTGCCAGCAGTTTAGGGACAGGGGGCGGGGGTGAGCAGTTCTTC.

The rearrangement joins TRBV19 to TRBJ1-3; D might be TRBD1 (6 bases). CDR3 size: 16 residues. The germline CDR1 and CDR2 sequences are LNHDA and SQIVND (reference sequence). V was cut by 4 bases and J by 8 bases, with 21 bases left in between. This CDR3 reads CASSSLSPGVADTIYF. In DNA form, the CDR3 reads TGTGCCAGTAGTAGCCTATCACCAGGGGTGGCAGACACCATATATTTT.

The rearrangement links TRBV5-1 to TRBJ2-1; D may be TRBD2 (7 bases). This CDR3 has 16 amino acids. Trimming shortened V by 0 bases and J by 9 bases, and 19 bases separated the two germline ends. Germline V gene sequence: CDR1 SGHRS, CDR2 YFSETQ. The CDR3 bases are TGCGCCAGCAGCTTGGCTTTGGGGGGGCCCCAGGGTGAGCAGTTCTTC. Translation: CASSLALGGPQGEQFF.